These 25 T cell receptor beta chains were all obtained from the same sample, sequenced in a study of low-dose radiotherapy and immunotherapy resistance in tumors. Covering alpha and beta chains, TRAV- and TRBV-specific primers were used for the first-strand cDNA. A constant-region primer paired with the V-primer adapter amplified TCRs over around 18 PCR cycles. MiXCR, applied by TCRdb to the reads, yields one record per CDR3 protein. Altogether 57,000 or so distinct CDR3 sequences are present, 25% being singletons, with the ten largest covering around 5%. Time point of the sample: before trial treatment. The sample consisted of PBMCs, taken before treatment. The receptors come from a male donor with prostate cancer.

This clonotype has at least ten counts. The chain employs TRBV5-4 and TRBJ2-1; D remains unclear. V shed 3 bases and J shed 3 bases, with 13 bases lying between them. Looked up from germline, CDR1 is SGHNT and CDR2 is YYREEE (reference sequence). CDR3 length equals 15 residues. The CDR3 is CASSSTSAYYNEQFF. CDR3 coding DNA: TGTGCCAGCAGCTCTACCAGCGCTTACTACAATGAGCAGTTCTTC.

Many counts were recorded for this clonotype. J is TRBJ2-2 and V is TRBV11-3; D is ambiguous. The length of the CDR3 is 13 residues. The V gene's germline CDR1 is SGHNT and CDR2 YENEEA. V lost 0 bases to trimming and J lost 8 bases, with 7 bases between them. CDR3 nucleotides: TGTGCCAGCAGCTTAGACCCCCGGGGGGAGCTGTTTTTT. Its protein is CASSLDPRGELFF.

This clonotype showed up many times. V usage is TRBV7-2 and J usage is TRBJ2-7; D not resolved. The germline V gene has CDR1 SGHTA and CDR2 FQGNSA. This CDR3 region has 15 residues. The V and J ends lost 4 bases and 3 bases respectively, with 16 bases between them. CDR3 nucleotide sequence: TGTGCCAGCAGCTCGACACCGGGCAGCAACTACGAGCAGTACTTC. Its protein is CASSSTPGSNYEQYF.

This clonotype was found many times. The chain uses TRBV19 and TRBJ1-2, with D perhaps matching TRBD1 (6 bases). Trimming removed 5 bases from V and 3 bases from J, with 16 bases in between. Germline CDR1 is LNHDA and CDR2 is SQIVND (reference sequence). This CDR3 region has 15 residues. CDR3: CASSARLTGDYGYTF. The CDR3 DNA reads as TGTGCCAGTAGTGCGCGCTTGACAGGCGACTATGGCTACACCTTC.

This clonotype was seen repeatedly, ten times or more. V is TRBV6-2 or TRBV6-3 and J is TRBJ1-5; 8 nucleotides align to TRBD1. Germline V gene sequence: CDR1 MNHEY, CDR2 SVGEGT. V lost 2 bases and J lost 0; bases outside the gene matches: 6. The CDR3 sequence is 17 residues long. CDR3 region: CASSYLRDRYSNQPQHF. The CDR3 region has the DNA TGTGCCAGCAGTTACCTACGGGACAGGTATAGCAATCAGCCCCAGCATTTT.

This clonotype occurred many times. This chain uses TRBV6-2 or TRBV6-3 with TRBJ1-1; D is uncertain. V lost 6 bases and J 2 bases, leaving 13 bases between the germline ends. This CDR3 spans 14 amino acids. The germline V gene encodes CDR1 MNHEY and CDR2 SVGEGT. The CDR3 DNA sequence: TGTGCCAGCAGCCCGCTTCAAGACAACACTGAAGCTTTCTTT. This codes for CASSPLQDNTEAFF.

This clonotype was counted at least ten times. The V gene is TRBV11-2, the J gene TRBJ1-3; D remains ambiguous. Germline lookup yields CDR1 SGHAT and CDR2 FQNNGV. This CDR3 is built from 14 residues. V lost 6 bases and J lost 2, with 11 bases in between. CDR3 bases: TGTGCCAGCAGGGGGTTAGTGACTGGAAACACCATATATTTT. Translated: CASRGLVTGNTIYF.

V and J are TRBV19 and TRBJ2-1; the match to TRBD2 covers 11 bases. CDR3 length: 17 residues. Germline CDR1 LNHDA, CDR2 SQIVND (reference sequence). The V gene end was trimmed by 4 bases and the J gene end by 4 bases; junction bases not matched to a gene: 9. Here the CDR3 DNA reads TGTGCCAGTAGTACGCAACCGGGACTAGCGGTGTACAATGAGCAGTTCTTC. Protein sequence: CASSTQPGLAVYNEQFF.

This clonotype is categorized as medium-sized. The chain links TRBV12-3 or TRBV12-4 to TRBJ2-1; 8 bases fit TRBD2. The ends lost 6 bases at V and 1 base at J; junction bases unmatched: 8. The CDR3 sequence is 16 residues long. The CDR3 loop is CASRHSRGGSYNEQFF. The CDR3 DNA reads TGTGCCAGCAGACATTCCCGGGGGGGATCCTACAATGAGCAGTTCTTC.

This clonotype has a count of ten or more. V is TRBV3-1 and J is TRBJ1-5; D remains unclear. CDR1 and CDR2 (germline): LGHDT, YNNKEL (reference sequence). This CDR3 contains 14 residues. Trimming stripped 1 base from V and 6 bases from J, with 10 bases between. The CDR3 protein is CASSQGQQGQPQHF. The CDR3 DNA follows: TGTGCCAGCAGCCAAGGGCAGCAAGGTCAGCCCCAGCATTTT.

Ten or more counts support this clonotype. The V call is TRBV9, the J call TRBJ2-3, with 7 bases aligning to TRBD2. Germline V gives CDR1 SGDLS, CDR2 YYNGEE. This CDR3 has 14 residues. V trimming: 1 base; J trimming: 4 bases; junction bases outside the gene matches: 3. CDR3 sequence reads: CASSVRDYSDTQYF. The CDR3 DNA reads TGTGCCAGCAGCGTACGGGACTACTCAGATACGCAGTATTTT.

This clonotype was observed many times. V is TRBV11-2 and J is TRBJ2-4, with D possibly TRBD1 on 5 matching bases. CDR3 length: 14 amino acids. The germline V gene has CDR1 SGHAT and CDR2 FQNNGV. Trimming stripped 3 bases from V and 4 bases from J, with 10 bases between. The CDR3 DNA sequence: TGTGCCAGCAGCTTCGACAGTGTAAAAAACATTCAGTACTTC. It translates to CASSFDSVKNIQYF.

The V gene is TRBV6-2 or TRBV6-3, the J gene TRBJ2-5; D gene ambiguous. Germline V gene lookup returns CDR1 MNHEY and CDR2 SVGEGT. V shed 6 bases and J shed 3 bases, with 2 bases lying between them. The CDR3 is 10 amino acids. The CDR3 region is CASREETQYF. In DNA form, the CDR3 reads TGTGCCAGCAGAGAAGAGACCCAGTACTTC.

V gene TRBV6-8 combines with J gene TRBJ2-2; D is unclear. Trimming stripped 4 bases from V and 7 bases from J, with 7 bases between. Germline CDR1 reads MNHGY; CDR2 reads SAAAGT. This CDR3 region has 12 residues. Here the CDR3 DNA reads TGTGCCAGCAGTTCAGAGATCGGGGAGCTGTTTTTT. Its translation: CASSSEIGELFF.

The sample holds many counts of this clonotype. This chain uses TRBV4-1 with TRBJ2-7, with D hard to call. CDR1 is MGHRA, CDR2 YSYEKL, per germline. The CDR3 has 14 residues. Trimming removed 3 bases from V and 7 bases from J, with 16 bases in between. DNA of the CDR3: TGCGCCAGCAGCCAGAAGGTGGGGATGTGGGAGCAGTACTTC. It yields the protein CASSQKVGMWEQYF.

This clonotype has ten or more counts. The rearrangement joins TRBV7-9 to TRBJ1-1; D is unclear. Between the trimmed V and J ends, which lost 5 bases and 8 bases, there was a span of 18 bases. This CDR3 is built from 14 residues. Germline V lookup: CDR1 SEHNR, CDR2 FQNEAQ (reference sequence). In DNA form, the CDR3 reads TGTGCCAGCAGCCCCGGACCCTTGGGATCGGAAGCTTTCTTT. Amino acid sequence: CASSPGPLGSEAFF.

This clonotype was seen ten or more times. This chain connects TRBV7-6 to TRBJ2-7; unclear D gene. This CDR3 contains 15 residues. Trimming removed 5 bases from V and 1 base from J, with 15 bases in between. The V gene's germline CDR1 is SGHVS and CDR2 FNYEAQ. In DNA form, the CDR3 reads TGTGCCAGCAGCGATCCCTTGGGGATGTCCTACGAGCAGTACTTC. Residues: CASSDPLGMSYEQYF.

This clonotype was seen repeatedly, ten times or more. This chain links TRBV28 with TRBJ2-7, with 10 bases matching TRBD1. The CDR3 totals 15 residues. J lost 6 bases, V lost 5 bases, and 10 bases had no gene match. The germline CDR1 and CDR2 sequences are MDHEN and SYDVKM. CDR3 sequence: CASSLIGTGDIEQYF. The CDR3 nucleotides are TGTGCCAGCAGTCTCATAGGGACAGGGGACATCGAGCAGTACTTC.

This clonotype was counted at least ten times. The chain recombines TRBV5-4 with TRBJ1-1; no clear D gene. This CDR3 has 14 residues. With 6 bases removed from V and 1 base from J, the gap between germline ends came to 13 bases. Germline CDR1 is SGHNT and CDR2 is YYREEE (reference sequence). The CDR3 DNA is TGTGCCAGCACCCTCACGGGGAGGAACACTGAAGCTTTCTTT. This translates into CASTLTGRNTEAFF. The full variable domain, its missing parts supplied by reference TRBV5-4 and TRBJ1-1, is ETGVTQSPTHLIKTRGQQVTLRCSSQSGHNTVSWYQQALGQGPQFIFQYYREEENGRGNFPPRFSGLQFPNYSSELNVNALELDDSALYLCASTLTGRNTEAFFGQGTRLTVV.

This clonotype turned up a few times. The chain has TRBV5-1 and TRBJ2-1, with D hard to call. Trimming shortened V by 0 bases and J by 5 bases, and 3 bases separated the two germline ends. The CDR3 loop spans 12 amino acids. Germline V gives CDR1 SGHRS, CDR2 YFSETQ. CDR3: CASSLVNNEQFF. CDR3 nucleotides: TGCGCCAGCAGCTTGGTCAACAATGAGCAGTTCTTC.

At least ten counts were recorded for this clonotype. The V and J genes are TRBV18 and TRBJ1-2, with 7 nucleotides matching TRBD1. The CDR3 length is 15 residues. Germline trimming cut 3 bases from V and 4 bases from J; bases unmatched to any gene: 8. CDR1 and CDR2 from the germline V gene are KGHSH and LQKENI. CDR3 protein: CASSPSGQLGYGYTF. The CDR3 DNA follows: TGTGCCAGCTCACCGTCGGGACAGCTAGGCTATGGCTACACCTTC.

This clonotype was seen many times. V is TRBV28 and J is TRBJ1-2; maybe TRBD1 (5 bases). Germline assignment: CDR1 MDHEN and CDR2 SYDVKM. This CDR3 contains 14 residues. Trimming took 11 bases from V and 4 from J, leaving 20 bases between them. The CDR3 sequence is CASTSGSPPYGYTF. In DNA form, the CDR3 reads TGTGCCTCGACTTCAGGGAGCCCCCCCTATGGCTACACCTTC.

The chain couples TRBV11-2 to TRBJ2-7; tentative D call: TRBD1 (6 bases). This CDR3 is 13 amino acids long. In germline, CDR1 is SGHAT, CDR2 FQNNGV. Deletions cut 2 bases from V and 2 bases from J, with 7 bases between. CDR3 region: CASSLQGTYEQYF. The CDR3 region has the DNA TGTGCCAGCAGCTTACAGGGGACCTACGAGCAGTACTTC. Full variable domain (remainder filled in from reference TRBV11-2 and TRBJ2-7): EAGVAQSPRYKIIEKRQSVAFWCNPISGHATLYWYQQILGQGPKLLIQFQNNGVVDDSQLPKDRFSAERLKGVDSTLKIQPAKLEDSAVYLCASSLQGTYEQYFGPGTRLTVT.

With respect to this clonotype: Only one base separates this from a far larger clonotype, so it likely reflects a read error. The V gene is TRBV29-1, the J gene TRBJ2-1, with D possibly being TRBD2 (6 bases). Germline lookup yields CDR1 SQVTM and CDR2 ANQGSEA. The CDR3 is 15 residues long. V dropped 6 bases and J dropped 10 bases, with 25 bases sitting between them. The CDR3 sequence is CSVVPAAGTGHEQFF. CDR3 coding DNA: TGCAGCGTCGTACCAGCGGCGGGGACCGGCCACGAGCAGTTCTTC.

The rearrangement uses TRBV24-1 and TRBJ2-1; TRBD2 matches 8 bases. This CDR3 is built from 18 residues. The germline CDR1 and CDR2 sequences are KGHDR and SFDVKD. Germline trimming cut 3 bases from V and 3 bases from J; bases unmatched to any gene: 12. CDR3: CATSDMTAHREGYNEQFF. The CDR3 DNA is TGTGCCACCAGTGATATGACGGCCCACCGGGAGGGCTACAATGAGCAGTTCTTC.